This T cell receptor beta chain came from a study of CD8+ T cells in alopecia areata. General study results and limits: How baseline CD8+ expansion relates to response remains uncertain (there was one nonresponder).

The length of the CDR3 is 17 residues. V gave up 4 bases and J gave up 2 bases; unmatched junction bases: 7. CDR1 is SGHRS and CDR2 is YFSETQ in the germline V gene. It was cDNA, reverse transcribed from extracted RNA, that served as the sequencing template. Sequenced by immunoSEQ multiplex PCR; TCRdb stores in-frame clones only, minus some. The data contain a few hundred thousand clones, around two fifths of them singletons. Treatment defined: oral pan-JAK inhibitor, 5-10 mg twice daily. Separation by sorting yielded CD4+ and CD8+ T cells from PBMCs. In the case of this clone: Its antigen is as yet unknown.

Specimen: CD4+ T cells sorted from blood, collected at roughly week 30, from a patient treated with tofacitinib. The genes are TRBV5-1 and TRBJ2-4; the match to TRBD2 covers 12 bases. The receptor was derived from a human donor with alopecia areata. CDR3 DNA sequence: TGCGCCAGCAGCCTGACTAGCGGGAGTCATTCCAAAAACATTCAGTACTTC. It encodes CASSLTSGSHSKNIQYF.